This record covers a single TCR beta chain. These data are taken from a study of early stage breast cancer tumors. Libraries were prepared by immunoSEQ multiplex PCR; TCRdb keeps only in-frame clonotypes and omits some of them. Among around 30,000 clones, approximately 75% were seen once, and the ten largest hold approximately 31%. The clonotype originates from a person in their fifties with breast cancer. Source material: blood.

The CDR3 DNA follows: TGTGCCAGCAGTGAAAGAGGGCAGACCGGGGAGCTGTTTTTT. It encodes CASSERGQTGELFF. The rearrangement uses TRBV6-4 and TRBJ2-2; a possible D gene is TRBD2 (5 bases). The ends were cut back, 3 bases at V and 5 bases at J, with 10 bases in the middle. Germline V CDR1 and CDR2: MRHNA, SNTAGT. The CDR3 is 14 amino acids.